This record covers a single T cell receptor (beta chain). V shed 3 bases and J 12 bases; nucleotides not matched to a gene: 7. The CDR3 consists of 13 residues. CDR1 is SGHDN and CDR2 is FVKESK in the germline V gene. The data were obtained in a study of blood T cell repertoires in COVID-19. The authors' processing: Estimation of nucleated cell counts was performed using reference gene primer amplification. Produced via immunoSEQ multiplex PCR; TCRdb's table is partial and in-frame only. The V and J calls and clone size were taken over from that table, and D and trimming were inferred from the DNA. The data contain hundreds of thousands of clones, approximately 83% of them seen just once; the ten biggest clones take up 4.8%. Ages ranged from about 18 to 89 years, with residence in 24 US areas. Participant-given clinical history determined each cohort assignment. Participants classified as exposed had met a COVID-19 case within 2 weeks before study entry.

The receptor was derived from a woman aged 50 to 65 who had been exposed to COVID-19. The V and J genes are TRBV14 and TRBJ1-5, with TRBD1 matching over 8 bases. What was sequenced was PBMCs or T cells enriched from blood (not recorded which). CDR3 DNA sequence: TGTGCCAGCAGCCAGGCCCAGGGGGCCAACCAGCATTTT. Translated: CASSQAQGANQHF. Drawing the rest from reference TRBV14 and TRBJ1-5, the complete variable domain is EAGVTQFPSHSVIEKGQTVTLRCDPISGHDNLYWYRRVMGKEIKFLLHFVKESKQDESGMPNNRFLAERTGGTYSTLKVQPAELEDSGVYFCASSQAQGANQHFGDGTRLSIL.